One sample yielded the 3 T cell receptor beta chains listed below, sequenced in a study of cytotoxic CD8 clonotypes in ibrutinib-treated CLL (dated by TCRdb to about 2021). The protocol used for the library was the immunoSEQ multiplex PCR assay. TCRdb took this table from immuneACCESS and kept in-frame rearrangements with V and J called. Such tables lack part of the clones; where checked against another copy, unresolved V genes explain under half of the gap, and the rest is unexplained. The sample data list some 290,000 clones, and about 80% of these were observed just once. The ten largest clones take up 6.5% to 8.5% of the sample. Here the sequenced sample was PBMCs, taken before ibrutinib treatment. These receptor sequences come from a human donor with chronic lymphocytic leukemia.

CDR3 region: CASSLTSGRIEQFF. In DNA form, the CDR3 reads TGTGCCAGCAGCTTGACTAGCGGGAGGATTGAGCAGTTCTTC. The rearrangement joins TRBV28 to TRBJ2-1; 13 nucleotides align to TRBD2. The V segment lost 6 bases and the J segment 9 bases; nucleotides outside the gene matches: 5. Germline V gene sequence: CDR1 MDHEN, CDR2 SYDVKM. The CDR3 totals 14 residues.

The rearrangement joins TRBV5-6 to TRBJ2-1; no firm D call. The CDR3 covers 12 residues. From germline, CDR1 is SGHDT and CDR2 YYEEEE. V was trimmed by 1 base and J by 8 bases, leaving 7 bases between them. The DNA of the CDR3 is TGTGCCAGCAGCTTGAGGGCCCATGAGCAGTTCTTC. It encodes CASSLRAHEQFF.

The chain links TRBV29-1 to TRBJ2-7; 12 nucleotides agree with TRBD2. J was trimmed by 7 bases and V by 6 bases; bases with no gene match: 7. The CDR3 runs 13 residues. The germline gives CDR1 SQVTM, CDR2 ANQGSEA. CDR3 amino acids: CSVVLAGGGEQYF. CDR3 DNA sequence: TGCAGCGTGGTTCTAGCGGGAGGGGGTGAGCAGTACTTC.